The entry that follows covers one T cell receptor (beta chain) sequence. In the original analysis: The assay estimated nucleated cells by amplifying reference gene primers. Profiling relied on immunoSEQ multiplex PCR, and the TCRdb table lists in-frame clones only, not all of them. V, J and clone size reflect that table, while D and trimming were determined from the DNA. The sample comprises some 16,000 clones, just under 95% of which are singletons, and roughly 5.7% rests with the top ten. The data derive from a study of blood T cell repertoires in COVID-19. This CDR3 has 15 amino acids. The trim removed 5 bases at V and 7 bases at J, leaving 12 bases unmatched. The germline V gene encodes CDR1 SGHTA and CDR2 FQGNSA.

Sequencing was carried out using peripheral blood. The sequence came from a human donor in a cohort sampled during active COVID-19. The J gene is TRBJ2-7, the V gene TRBV7-2; 9 positions match TRBD1. CDR3 loop: CASSPQGARRWEQYF. Written as DNA, the CDR3 is TGTGCCAGCAGCCCACAGGGGGCCAGGAGGTGGGAGCAGTACTTC.